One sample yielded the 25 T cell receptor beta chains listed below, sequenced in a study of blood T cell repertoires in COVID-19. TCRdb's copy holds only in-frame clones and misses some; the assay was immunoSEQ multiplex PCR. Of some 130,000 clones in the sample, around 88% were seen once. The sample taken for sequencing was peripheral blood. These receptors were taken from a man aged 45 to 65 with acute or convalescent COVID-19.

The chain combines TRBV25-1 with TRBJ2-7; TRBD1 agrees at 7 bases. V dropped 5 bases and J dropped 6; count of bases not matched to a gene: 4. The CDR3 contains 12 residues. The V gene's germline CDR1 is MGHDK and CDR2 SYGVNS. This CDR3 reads CASSKTGREQYF. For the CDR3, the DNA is TGTGCCAGCAGTAAGACAGGGCGCGAGCAGTACTTC.

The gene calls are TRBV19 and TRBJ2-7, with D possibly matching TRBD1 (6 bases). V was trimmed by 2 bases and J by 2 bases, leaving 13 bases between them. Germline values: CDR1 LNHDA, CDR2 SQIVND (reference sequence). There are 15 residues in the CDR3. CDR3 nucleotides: TGTGCCAGTAGTATACAATTAACAGGGACCTACGAGCAGTACTTC. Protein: CASSIQLTGTYEQYF.

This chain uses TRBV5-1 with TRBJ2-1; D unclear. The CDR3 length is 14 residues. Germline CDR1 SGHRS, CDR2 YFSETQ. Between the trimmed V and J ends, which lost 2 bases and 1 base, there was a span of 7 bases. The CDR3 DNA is TGCGCCAGCAGCTTAGCTCAATCCTACAATGAGCAGTTCTTC. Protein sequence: CASSLAQSYNEQFF.

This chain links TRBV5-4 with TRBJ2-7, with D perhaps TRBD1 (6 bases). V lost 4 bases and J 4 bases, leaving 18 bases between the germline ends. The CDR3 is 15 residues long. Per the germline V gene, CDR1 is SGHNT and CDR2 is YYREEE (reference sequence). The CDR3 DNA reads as TGTGCCAGCAGCCCCACCCCCGAGGGACAATACGAGCAGTACTTC. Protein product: CASSPTPEGQYEQYF.

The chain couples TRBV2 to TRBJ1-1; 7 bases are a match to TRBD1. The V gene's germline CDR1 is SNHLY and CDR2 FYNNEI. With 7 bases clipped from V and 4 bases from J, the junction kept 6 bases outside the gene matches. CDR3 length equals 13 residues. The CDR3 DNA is TGTGCCAGCACCCCACAGGGGTTCACTGAAGCTTTCTTT. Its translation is CASTPQGFTEAFF.

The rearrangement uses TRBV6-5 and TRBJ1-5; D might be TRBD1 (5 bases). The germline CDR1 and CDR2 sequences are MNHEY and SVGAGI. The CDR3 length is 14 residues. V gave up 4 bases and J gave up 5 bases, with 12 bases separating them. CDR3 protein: CASSSQGLHQPQHF. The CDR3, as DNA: TGTGCCAGCAGTTCGCAGGGTTTGCATCAGCCCCAGCATTTT.

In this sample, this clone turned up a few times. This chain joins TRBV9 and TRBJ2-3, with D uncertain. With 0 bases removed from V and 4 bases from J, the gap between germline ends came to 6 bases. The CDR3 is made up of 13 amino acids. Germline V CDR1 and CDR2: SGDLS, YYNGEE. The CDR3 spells CASSVATSDTQYF. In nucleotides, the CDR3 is TGTGCCAGCAGCGTAGCTACGTCAGATACGCAGTATTTT.

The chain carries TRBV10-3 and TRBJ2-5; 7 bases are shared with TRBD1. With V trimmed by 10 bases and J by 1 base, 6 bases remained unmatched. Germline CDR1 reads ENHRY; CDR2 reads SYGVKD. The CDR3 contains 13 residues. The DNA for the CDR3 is TGTGCCACCAACCGGGACAGCCAAGAGACCCAGTACTTC. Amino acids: CATNRDSQETQYF.

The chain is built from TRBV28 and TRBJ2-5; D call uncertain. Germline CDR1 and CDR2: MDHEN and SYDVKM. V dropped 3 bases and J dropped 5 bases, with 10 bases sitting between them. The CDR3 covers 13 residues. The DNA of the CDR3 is TGTGCCAGCAGTTTGGCAGGCCGGGAGACCCAGTACTTC. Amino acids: CASSLAGRETQYF.

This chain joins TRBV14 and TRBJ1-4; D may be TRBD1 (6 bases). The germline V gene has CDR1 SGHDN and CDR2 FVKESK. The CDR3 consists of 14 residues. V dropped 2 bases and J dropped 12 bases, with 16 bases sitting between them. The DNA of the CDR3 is TGTGCCAGCAGCCAACGGCGCAGACAGGCGGAACTGTTTTTT. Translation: CASSQRRRQAELFF.

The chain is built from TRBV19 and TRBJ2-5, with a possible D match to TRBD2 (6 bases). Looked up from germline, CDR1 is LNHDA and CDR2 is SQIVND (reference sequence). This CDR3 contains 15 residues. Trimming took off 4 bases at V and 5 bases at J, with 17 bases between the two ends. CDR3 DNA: TGTGCCAGTAGTAGGGGACTCGTCGTCCCTGAGACCCAGTACTTC. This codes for CASSRGLVVPETQYF.

The CDR3 DNA reads as TGTGCCAGCAGCTTATATAGTGGGGGCCGGGGAGGCTACACCTTC. Translating gives CASSLYSGGRGGYTF. J is TRBJ1-2 and V is TRBV11-2; a possible D gene is TRBD1 (6 bases). The CDR3 totals 15 residues. V dropped 2 bases and J dropped 8 bases, with 18 bases sitting between them. Germline V gives CDR1 SGHAT, CDR2 FQNNGV. The full variable domain, rest sourced from reference TRBV11-2 and TRBJ1-2, is EAGVAQSPRYKIIEKRQSVAFWCNPISGHATLYWYQQILGQGPKLLIQFQNNGVVDDSQLPKDRFSAERLKGVDSTLKIQPAKLEDSAVYLCASSLYSGGRGGYTFGSGTRLTVV.

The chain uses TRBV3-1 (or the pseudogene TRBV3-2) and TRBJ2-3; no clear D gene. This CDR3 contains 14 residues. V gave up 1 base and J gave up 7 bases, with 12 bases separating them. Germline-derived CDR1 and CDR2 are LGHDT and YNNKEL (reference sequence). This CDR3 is CASSQGLFTNTQYF. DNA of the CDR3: TGTGCCAGCAGCCAAGGCCTATTCACTAATACGCAGTATTTT.

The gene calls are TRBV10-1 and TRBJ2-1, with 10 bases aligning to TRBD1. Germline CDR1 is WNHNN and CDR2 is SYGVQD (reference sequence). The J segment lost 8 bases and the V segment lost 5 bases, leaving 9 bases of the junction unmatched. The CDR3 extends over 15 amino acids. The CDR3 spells CASSFGQGVNDEQFF. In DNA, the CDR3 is TGCGCCAGCAGTTTTGGACAGGGGGTAAACGATGAGCAGTTCTTC.

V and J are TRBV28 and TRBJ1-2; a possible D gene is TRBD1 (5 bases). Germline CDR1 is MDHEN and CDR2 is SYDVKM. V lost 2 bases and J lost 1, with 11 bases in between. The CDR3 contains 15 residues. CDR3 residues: CASSLLQGINYGYTF. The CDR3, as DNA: TGTGCCAGCAGTTTACTTCAGGGAATTAACTATGGCTACACCTTC.

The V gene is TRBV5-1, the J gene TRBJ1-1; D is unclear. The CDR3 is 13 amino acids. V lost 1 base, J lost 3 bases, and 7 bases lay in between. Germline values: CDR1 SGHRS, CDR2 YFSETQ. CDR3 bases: TGCGCCAGCAGCTTGTCGGGGTACACTGAAGCTTTCTTT. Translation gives CASSLSGYTEAFF.

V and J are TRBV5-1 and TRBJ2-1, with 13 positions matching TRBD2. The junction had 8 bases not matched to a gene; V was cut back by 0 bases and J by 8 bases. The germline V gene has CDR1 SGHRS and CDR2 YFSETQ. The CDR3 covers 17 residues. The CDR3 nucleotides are TGCGCCAGCAGCTTGGCTTCCGTCACTAGCGGGAGGGATGAGCAGTTCTTC. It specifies CASSLASVTSGRDEQFF.

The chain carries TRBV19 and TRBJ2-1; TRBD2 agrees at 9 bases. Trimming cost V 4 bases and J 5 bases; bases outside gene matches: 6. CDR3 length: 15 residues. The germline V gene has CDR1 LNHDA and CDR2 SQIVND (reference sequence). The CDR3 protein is CASSTQRGANNEQFF. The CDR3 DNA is TGTGCCAGTAGTACTCAGCGGGGGGCGAACAATGAGCAGTTCTTC.

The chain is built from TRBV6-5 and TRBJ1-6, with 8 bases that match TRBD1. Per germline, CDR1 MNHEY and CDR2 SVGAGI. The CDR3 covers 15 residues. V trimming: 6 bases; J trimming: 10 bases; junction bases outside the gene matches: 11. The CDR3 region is CASSRPTGGVSPLHF. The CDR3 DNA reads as TGTGCCAGCAGCAGACCCACAGGGGGAGTATCACCCCTCCACTTT.

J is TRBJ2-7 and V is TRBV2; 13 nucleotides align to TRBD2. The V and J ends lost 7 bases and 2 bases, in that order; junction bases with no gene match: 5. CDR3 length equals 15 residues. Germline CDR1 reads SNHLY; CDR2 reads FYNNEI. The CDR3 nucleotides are TGTGCCAGCAAAACTAGCGGGGGGGAAACCTACGAGCAGTACTTC. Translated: CASKTSGGETYEQYF. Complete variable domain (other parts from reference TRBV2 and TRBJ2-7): EPEVTQTPSHQVTQMGQEVILRCVPISNHLYFYWYRQILGQKVEFLVSFYNNEISEKSEIFDDQFSVERPDGSNFTLKIRSTKLEDSAMYFCASKTSGGETYEQYFGPGTRLTVT.

CDR3 in amino acids: CASRSTQGGAQYF. CDR3 sequence (DNA): TGTGCCAGCAGATCCACCCAGGGCGGGGCCCAGTACTTC. V gene TRBV7-2 combines with J gene TRBJ2-5, with a tentative D call TRBD2 (6 bases). V was trimmed by 6 bases and J by 9 bases, leaving 17 bases between them. The CDR3 is 13 residues long. Per the germline V gene, CDR1 is SGHTA and CDR2 is FQGNSA.

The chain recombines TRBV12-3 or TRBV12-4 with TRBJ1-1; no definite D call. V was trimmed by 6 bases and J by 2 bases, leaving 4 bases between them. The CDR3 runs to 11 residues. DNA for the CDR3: TGTGCCAGCAGCGTTAACACTGAAGCTTTCTTT. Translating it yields CASSVNTEAFF.

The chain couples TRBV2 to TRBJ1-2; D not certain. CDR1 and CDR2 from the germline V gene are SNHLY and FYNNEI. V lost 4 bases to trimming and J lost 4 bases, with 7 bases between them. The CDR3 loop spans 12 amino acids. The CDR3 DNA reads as TGTGCCAGCAGTGGGCTTCCCTATGGCTACACCTTC. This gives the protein CASSGLPYGYTF. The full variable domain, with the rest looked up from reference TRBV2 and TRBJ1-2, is EPEVTQTPSHQVTQMGQEVILRCVPISNHLYFYWYRQILGQKVEFLVSFYNNEISEKSEIFDDQFSVERPDGSNFTLKIRSTKLEDSAMYFCASSGLPYGYTFGSGTRLTVV.

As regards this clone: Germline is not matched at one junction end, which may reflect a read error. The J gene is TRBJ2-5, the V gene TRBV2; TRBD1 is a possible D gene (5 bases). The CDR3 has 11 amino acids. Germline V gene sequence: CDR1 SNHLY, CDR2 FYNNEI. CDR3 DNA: TGTGCCAGCAGTGAAGCTGGGGCGATGGACTTC. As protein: CASSEAGAMDF.

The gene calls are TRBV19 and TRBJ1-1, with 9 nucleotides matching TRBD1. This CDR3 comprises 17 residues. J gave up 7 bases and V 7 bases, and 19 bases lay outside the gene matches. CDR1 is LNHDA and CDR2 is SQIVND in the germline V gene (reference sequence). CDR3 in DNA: TGTGCCAGTACCGATACAGGGGGCATAAGGCAGTTTGGTGAAGCTTTCTTT. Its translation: CASTDTGGIRQFGEAFF.